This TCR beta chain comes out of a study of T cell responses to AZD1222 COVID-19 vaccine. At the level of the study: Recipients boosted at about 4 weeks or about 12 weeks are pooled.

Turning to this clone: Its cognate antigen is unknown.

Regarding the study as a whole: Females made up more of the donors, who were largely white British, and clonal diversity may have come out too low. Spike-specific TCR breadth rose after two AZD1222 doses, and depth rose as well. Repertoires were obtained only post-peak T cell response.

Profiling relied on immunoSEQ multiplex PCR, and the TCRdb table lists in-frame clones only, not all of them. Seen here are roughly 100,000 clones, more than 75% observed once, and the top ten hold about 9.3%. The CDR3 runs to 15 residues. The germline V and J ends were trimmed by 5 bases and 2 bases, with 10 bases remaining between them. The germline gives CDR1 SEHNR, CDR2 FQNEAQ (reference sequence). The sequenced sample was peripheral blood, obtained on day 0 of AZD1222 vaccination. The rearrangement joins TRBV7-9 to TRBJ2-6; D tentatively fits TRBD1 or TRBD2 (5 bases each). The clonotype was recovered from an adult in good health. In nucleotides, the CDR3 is TGTGCCAGCAGCATCAGGGACCCTGGGGCCAACGTCCTGACTTTC. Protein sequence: CASSIRDPGANVLTF.